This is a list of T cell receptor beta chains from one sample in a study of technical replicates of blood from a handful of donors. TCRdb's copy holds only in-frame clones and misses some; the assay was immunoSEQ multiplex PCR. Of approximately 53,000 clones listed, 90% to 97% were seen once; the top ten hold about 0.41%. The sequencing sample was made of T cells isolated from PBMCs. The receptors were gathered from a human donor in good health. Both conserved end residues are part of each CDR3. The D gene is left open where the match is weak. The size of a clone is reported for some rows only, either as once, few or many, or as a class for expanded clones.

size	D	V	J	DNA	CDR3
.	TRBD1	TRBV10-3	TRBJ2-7	TGTGCCATCAGTGCGGACAGGGGCGCCGAGCAGTACTTC	CAISADRGAEQYF
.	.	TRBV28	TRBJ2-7	TGTGCCAGCACTCCCGGGACACGCTACGAGCAGTACTTC	CASTPGTRYEQYF
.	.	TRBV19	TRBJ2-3	TGTGCCAGTAGTATGTTTAGTGATACGCAGTATTTT	CASSMFSDTQYF
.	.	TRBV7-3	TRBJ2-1	TGTGCCAGCAGCCCCTCGGAGGGTATAGAGCAGTTCTTC	CASSPSEGIEQFF
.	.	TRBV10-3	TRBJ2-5	TGTGCCATCAGTATCCGAGCGGGAGAGACCCAGTACTTC	CAISIRAGETQYF
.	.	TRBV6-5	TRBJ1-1	TGTGCCAGCCGTAGGGGGAATGAAGCTTTCTTT	CASRRGNEAFF
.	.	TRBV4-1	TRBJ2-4	TGCGCCAGCAGCCAAGATACAGGTTGGTACATTCAGTACTTC	CASSQDTGWYIQYF
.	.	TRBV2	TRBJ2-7	TGTGCCAGCAAAGGAGGCCCCCACGAGCAGTACTTC	CASKGGPHEQYF
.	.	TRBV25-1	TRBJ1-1	TGTGCCAGCAGTGAGAGGAAGAACACTGAAGCTTTCTTT	CASSERKNTEAFF
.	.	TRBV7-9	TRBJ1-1	TGTGCCAGCAGCCGGACTGCGAACACTGAAGCTTTCTTT	CASSRTANTEAFF
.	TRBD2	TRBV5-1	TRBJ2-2	TGCGCCAGCAGCTCTTCCCCGGGACTAGCGGGAGTAACCGGGGAGCTGTTTTTT	CASSSSPGLAGVTGELFF
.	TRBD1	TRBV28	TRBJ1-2	TGTGCCAGCAGTTTAGACAGGGGGCATGGCTACACCTTC	CASSLDRGHGYTF
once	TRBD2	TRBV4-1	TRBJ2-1	TGCGCCAGCAGCCAAGATAGCGGGGCCTACAATGAGCAGTTCTTC	CASSQDSGAYNEQFF
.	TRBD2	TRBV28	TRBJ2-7	TGTGCCAGCACCCTTAGCGGGGGATCCTACGAGCAGTACTTC	CASTLSGGSYEQYF
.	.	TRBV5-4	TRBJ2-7	TGTGCCAGCAGCTACGACAGTCACGAGCAGTACTTC	CASSYDSHEQYF
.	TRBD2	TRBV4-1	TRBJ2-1	TGCGCCAGCAGCCAAGAAACTAGCGGAGGATACAATGAGCAGTTCTTC	CASSQETSGGYNEQFF
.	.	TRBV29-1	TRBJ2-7	TGCAGCGTTGAGAGCAGGGAAAGGCCCTACGAGCAGTACTTC	CSVESRERPYEQYF
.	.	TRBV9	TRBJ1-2	TGTGCCAGCAGCCACAATAAAAGGGGGAATGGCTACACCTTC	CASSHNKRGNGYTF
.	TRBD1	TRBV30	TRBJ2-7	TGTGCCTGGAGTGTAGGGACAGGGGGATACGAGCAGTACTTC	CAWSVGTGGYEQYF
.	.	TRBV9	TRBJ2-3	TGTGCCAGCAGCGTGGGGGGAGATACGCAGTATTTT	CASSVGGDTQYF
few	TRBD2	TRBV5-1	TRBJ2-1	TGCGCCAGCAGCTTGGCGGGACTAGCGGGAGGAAACAATGAGCAGTTCTTC	CASSLAGLAGGNNEQFF
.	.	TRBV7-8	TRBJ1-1	TGTGCCAGCAGCTTAGGACAAGTAGACACTGAAGCTTTCTTT	CASSLGQVDTEAFF
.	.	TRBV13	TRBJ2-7	TGTGCCAGCAGCTTAGTTCCTACGTCCTACGAGCAGTACTTC	CASSLVPTSYEQYF
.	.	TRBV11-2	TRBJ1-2	TGTGCCAGCAGCTTAGGAGTGGTCGATGGCTACACCTTC	CASSLGVVDGYTF
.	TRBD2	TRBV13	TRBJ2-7	TGTGCCAGCAGCTTCTTAGCGGGAGGAGGGGACGAGCAGTACTTC	CASSFLAGGGDEQYF
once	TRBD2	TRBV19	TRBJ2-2	TGTGCCAGTAGTCCCCCGTCTAGCGGGGCCGGCACCGGGGAGCTGTTTTTT	CASSPPSSGAGTGELFF
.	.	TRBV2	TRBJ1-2	TGTGCCAGCAGCATGGTCCTGCTAGGGGTCGTTCTAAGCTATGGCTACACCTTC	CASSMVLLGVVLSYGYTF
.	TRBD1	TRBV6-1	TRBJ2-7	TGTGCCAGCAGTGTCCGACGACAGGGCTCCTACGAGCAGTACTTC	CASSVRRQGSYEQYF
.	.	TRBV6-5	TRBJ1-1	TGTGCCAGCAGTTACTCAGCCGTAACCACTGAAGCTTTCTTT	CASSYSAVTTEAFF
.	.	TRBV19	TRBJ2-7	TGTGCCAGTAGTATAGCTCGGGGAGTCTACGAGCAGTACTTC	CASSIARGVYEQYF
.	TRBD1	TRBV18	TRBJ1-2	TGTGCCAGCTCAGACCGGGACAGGGGAGGTAACTATGGCTACACCTTC	CASSDRDRGGNYGYTF
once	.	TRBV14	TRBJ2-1	TGTGCCAGCAGCCTGGAGACTACCACCTACAATGAGCAGTTCTTC	CASSLETTTYNEQFF
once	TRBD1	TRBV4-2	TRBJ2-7	TGTGCCAGCAGCCAAGTGTGGCAGGGGGCCAACGAGCAGTACTTC	CASSQVWQGANEQYF
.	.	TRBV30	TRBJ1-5	TGTGCCGTACAGGACCCAAATCAGCCCCAGCATTTT	CAVQDPNQPQHF
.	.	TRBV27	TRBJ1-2	TGTGCCAGCAGTGTGAGACCGGGACACTCGTTTAACTATGGCTACACCTTC	CASSVRPGHSFNYGYTF
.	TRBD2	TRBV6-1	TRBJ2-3	TGTGCCAGCAGTGACTTTCCACCGGGACTAGACACAGATACGCAGTATTTT	CASSDFPPGLDTDTQYF
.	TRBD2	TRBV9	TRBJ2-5	TGTGCCAGCAGCGGTAGGACCCTAGCGGGAGGCGGAGAGACCCAGTACTTC	CASSGRTLAGGGETQYF
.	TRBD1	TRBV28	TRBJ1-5	TGTGCCAGCAGTTTGGGGGCAGGGGGTCAGCCCCAGCATTTT	CASSLGAGGQPQHF
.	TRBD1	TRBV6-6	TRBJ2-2	TGTGCCAGCAGCCCCAGGGGGCCGGACACCGGGGAGCTGTTTTTT	CASSPRGPDTGELFF
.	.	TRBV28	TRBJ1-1	TGTGCCAGCAGTTCTACAGGGCTCTTGGACACTGAAGCTTTCTTT	CASSSTGLLDTEAFF
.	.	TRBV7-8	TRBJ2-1	TGTGCCAGCAGCTTAGGAGGGGGAAACTACAATGAGCAGTTCTTC	CASSLGGGNYNEQFF
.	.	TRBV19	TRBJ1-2	TGTGCCAGTAGTCGACCCCGGGACGGGAGTCACTATGGCTACACCTTC	CASSRPRDGSHYGYTF
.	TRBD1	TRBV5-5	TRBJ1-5	TGTGCCAGCAGCCTGACAGGGGTGATCAATCAGCCCCAGCATTTT	CASSLTGVINQPQHF
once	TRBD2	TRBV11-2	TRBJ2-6	TGTGCCAGTAAGCGGGGGTTTGGGGCCAACGTCCTGACTTTC	CASKRGFGANVLTF
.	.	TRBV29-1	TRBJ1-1	TGCAGCGTTGAAGCAGGGGTGGGCACTGAAGCTTTCTTT	CSVEAGVGTEAFF
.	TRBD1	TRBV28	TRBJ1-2	TGTGCCAGCACTGACTATGAGGGGGCAAGGTATGGCTACACCTTC	CASTDYEGARYGYTF
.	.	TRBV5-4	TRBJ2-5	TGTGCCAGCAGCTCGGGTGAGGAAAAGACCCAGTACTTC	CASSSGEEKTQYF
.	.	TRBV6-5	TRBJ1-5	TGTGCCAGCAGTTCAGGGTACAATCAGCCCCAGCATTTT	CASSSGYNQPQHF
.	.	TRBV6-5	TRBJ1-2	TGTGCCAGCAGTCAAAATGTCTATGGCTACACCTTC	CASSQNVYGYTF
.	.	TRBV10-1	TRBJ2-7	TGCGCCAGCAGTGAGTACGGCGGGAACGAGCAGTACTTC	CASSEYGGNEQYF
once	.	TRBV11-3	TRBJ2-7	TGTGCCAGCAGCTTCAAGGAGAGATTTATCTCTCCCTACGAGCAGTACTTC	CASSFKERFISPYEQYF
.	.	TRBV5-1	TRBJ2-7	TGCGCCAGCAGCTTACAGAACTCCTACGAGCAGTACTTC	CASSLQNSYEQYF
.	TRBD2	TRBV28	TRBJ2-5	TGTGCCAGCAGCCTGAGGGAGGGCTGGACCCAGTACTTC	CASSLREGWTQYF
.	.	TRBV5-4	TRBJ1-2	TGTGCCAGCAGCTTGGGATTATTGGAGGGGTATGGCTACACCTTC	CASSLGLLEGYGYTF
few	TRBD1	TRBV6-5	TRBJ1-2	TGTGCCACCCTGGGACAGGGCGGCTATGGCTACACCTTC	CATLGQGGYGYTF
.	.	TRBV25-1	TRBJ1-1	TGTGCCAGTTCCTGGGAGGTGAACACTGAAGCTTTCTTT	CASSWEVNTEAFF
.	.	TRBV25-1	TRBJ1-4	TGTGCCAGCAGCCTTCCGTCAGGGTCAGAGGAAAAACTGTTTTTT	CASSLPSGSEEKLFF
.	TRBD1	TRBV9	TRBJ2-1	TGTGCCAGCAGCGCGTGGGACAGCTACAATGAGCAGTTCTTC	CASSAWDSYNEQFF